This T cell receptor beta chain was found in a study of control samples from healthy donors and cancer patients. Clones were sequenced by immunoSEQ multiplex PCR, and TCRdb holds only the in-frame ones, with some missing. This repertoire shows 170,000 or so clones, around 95% found once; its top ten account for about 8.5%. V was trimmed by 1 base and J by 0 bases, leaving 1 base between them. The CDR3 has 12 residues. In germline, CDR1 is SGHTA, CDR2 FQGNSA. The receptor was derived from a middle-aged woman in good health. The genes are TRBV7-2 and TRBJ2-7; D remains ambiguous. Sequenced material: blood. Written as DNA, the CDR3 is TGTGCCAGCAGCTTAGGCTCCTACGAGCAGTACTTC. It codes for CASSLGSYEQYF.